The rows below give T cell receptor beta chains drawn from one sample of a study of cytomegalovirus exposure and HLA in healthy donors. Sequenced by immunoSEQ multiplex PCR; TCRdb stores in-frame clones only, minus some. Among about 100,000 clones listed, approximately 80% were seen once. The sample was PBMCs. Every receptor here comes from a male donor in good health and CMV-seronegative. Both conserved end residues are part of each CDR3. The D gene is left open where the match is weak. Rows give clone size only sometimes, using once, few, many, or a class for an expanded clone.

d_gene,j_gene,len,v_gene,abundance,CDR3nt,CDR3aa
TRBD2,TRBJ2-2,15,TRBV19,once,TGTGCCAGTAACCGGCTAGCGGGTAACACCGGGGAGCTGTTTTTT,CASNRLAGNTGELFF
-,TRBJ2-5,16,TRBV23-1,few,TGCGCCAGCGCACCCCTCCCCGGGAGAGACCAAGAGACCCAGTACTTC,CASAPLPGRDQETQYF
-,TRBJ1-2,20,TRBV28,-,TGTGCCAGCAGTTTTGCCCGGGTACCCGACAGTCCGATAGCTAACTATGGCTACACCTTC,CASSFARVPDSPIANYGYTF
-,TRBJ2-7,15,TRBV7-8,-,TGTGCCAGCAGCTTAGTGGAGGGCCTCCCCTACGAGCAGTACTTC,CASSLVEGLPYEQYF
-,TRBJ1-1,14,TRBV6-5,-,TGTGCCAGCAGTTACTGGGAGAAGAACACTGAAGCTTTCTTT,CASSYWEKNTEAFF
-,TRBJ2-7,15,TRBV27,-,TGTGCCAGCAGCCGACCTGTAGGGGACTCCTACGAGCAGTACTTC,CASSRPVGDSYEQYF
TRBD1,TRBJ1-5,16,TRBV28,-,TGTGCCAGCACCTCCGTCCGAGACAGGGGAGGGCAGCCCCAGCATTTT,CASTSVRDRGGQPQHF
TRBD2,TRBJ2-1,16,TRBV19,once,TGTGCCAAGTCGACCGGGACTAGTGCTTCCTACAATGAGCAGTTCTTC,CAKSTGTSASYNEQFF
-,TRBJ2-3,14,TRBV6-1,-,TGTGCCAGCAGTGATTGGAGGGACGGGAATACGCAGTATTTT,CASSDWRDGNTQYF
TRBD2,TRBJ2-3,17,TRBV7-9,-,TGTGCCAGCAGCTTATTTTCCGGGACTAGCTCTCCAGATACGCAGTATTTT,CASSLFSGTSSPDTQYF
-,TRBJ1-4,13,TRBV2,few,TGTGCCAGTCAGTCAGGTGCTAATGAAAAACTGTTTTTT,CASQSGANEKLFF
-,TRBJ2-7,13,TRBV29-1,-,TGCAGCGTTGAAGGGCGGGGCTCCTACGAGCAGTACTTC,CSVEGRGSYEQYF
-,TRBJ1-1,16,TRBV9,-,TGTGCCAGCAGCGTAGCTACGGGACAAAAGAACACTGAAGCTTTCTTT,CASSVATGQKNTEAFF
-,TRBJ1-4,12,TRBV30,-,TGTGCCTGGAGCAGGGGCGATGAAAAACTGTTTTTT,CAWSRGDEKLFF
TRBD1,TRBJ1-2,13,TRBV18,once,TGTGCCGTCCGCACAGGGGGTAGAGATGGCTACACCTTC,CAVRTGGRDGYTF
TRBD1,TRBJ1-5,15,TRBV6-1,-,TGTGCCATCTCTCCGGGACAGGGTGGTGTTGCGCCCCAGCATTTT,CAISPGQGGVAPQHF
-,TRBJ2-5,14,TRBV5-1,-,TGCGCCAGCAGCTTGGTCCCGAACATGGAGACCCAGTACTTC,CASSLVPNMETQYF
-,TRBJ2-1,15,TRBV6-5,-,TGTGCCTCCCGTTTCGGGACTCAAGGGGGGGATGAGCAGTTCTTC,CASRFGTQGGDEQFF
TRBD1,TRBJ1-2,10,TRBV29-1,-,TGCAGCGATGACAGGGCTGGCTACACCTTC,CSDDRAGYTF
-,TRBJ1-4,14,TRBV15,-,TGTGCCACCAGCAGGACAGTGGGTAATGAAAAACTGTTTTTT,CATSRTVGNEKLFF
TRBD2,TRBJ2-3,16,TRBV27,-,TGTGCCAGCAGTGTCAGACTAGCCTCTAGCACAGATACGCAGTATTTT,CASSVRLASSTDTQYF
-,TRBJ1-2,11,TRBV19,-,TGTGCCAGTAGTGAGGGCTATGGCTACACCTTC,CASSEGYGYTF
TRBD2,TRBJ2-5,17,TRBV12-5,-,TGTGCTAGTGGTCCCCCATCCGGGCCTAGCGGGGGGGAGACCCAGTACTTC,CASGPPSGPSGGETQYF
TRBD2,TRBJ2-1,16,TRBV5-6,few,TGTGCCAGCAGCTCTTCGCTTCGGCGGGAGAACAATGAGCAGTTCTTC,CASSSSLRRENNEQFF
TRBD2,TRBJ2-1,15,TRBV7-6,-,TGTGCCAGCAGCTTGGGGCTAGCGGGAAAGATTGAGCAGTTCTTC,CASSLGLAGKIEQFF